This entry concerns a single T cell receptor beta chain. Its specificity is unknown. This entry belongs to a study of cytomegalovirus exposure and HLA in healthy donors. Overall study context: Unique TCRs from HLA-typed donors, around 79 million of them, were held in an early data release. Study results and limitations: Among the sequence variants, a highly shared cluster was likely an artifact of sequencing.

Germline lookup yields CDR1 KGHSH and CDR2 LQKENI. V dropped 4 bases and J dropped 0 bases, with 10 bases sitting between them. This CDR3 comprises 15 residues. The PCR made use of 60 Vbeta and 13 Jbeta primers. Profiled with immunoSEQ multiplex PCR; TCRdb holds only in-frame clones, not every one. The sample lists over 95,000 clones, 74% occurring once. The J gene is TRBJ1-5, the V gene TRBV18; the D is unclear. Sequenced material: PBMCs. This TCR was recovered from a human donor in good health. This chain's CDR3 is CASSLEMISNQPQHF. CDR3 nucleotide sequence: TGTGCCAGCTCACTAGAAATGATTAGCAATCAGCCCCAGCATTTT.